The next 10 T cell receptor beta chains were all read from a single sample in a study of shared clonotypes between healthy human individuals. Clones were read by immunoSEQ multiplex PCR, and TCRdb kept only the in-frame ones, dropping some. The data contain around 2.1 million clones, under 95% of them seen just once; the ten biggest clones take up 1.5% to 2%. Naive CD8 isolation took CD45RO-negative cells positively selected for CCR7 and excluded terminally differentiated effector memory CD45RA+ cells. Specimen: naive CD8+ T cells from PBMCs. The origin of the receptors is a man younger than 35 in good health. Some clones in this sample may be carry-over from other donors' samples.

The V call is TRBV1, the J call TRBJ1-6; the DNA was not compared with TRBD1, the D call given in the table. TRBV1 is a documented pseudogene. There are 13 residues in the CDR3. CDR3 DNA: TGCACCAGCAGCCAAGATTTGGACAGAGACCTCCACTTT. It translates to CTSSQDLDRDLHF.

The CDR3 DNA reads TGTGCCAGCAGCGCCCAGGGGGCTGAAAAACTGTTTTTT. As protein: CASSAQGAEKLFF. The chain joins TRBV11-2 to TRBJ1-4; TRBD1 matches at 8 bases. Germline loops: CDR1 SGHAT, CDR2 FQNNGV. The V segment lost 5 bases and the J segment 7 bases; nucleotides outside the gene matches: 3. The CDR3 is 13 amino acids.

The chain is built from TRBV9 and TRBJ2-7, with 7 bases that match TRBD1. The CDR3 spans 13 residues. V was pared by 4 bases and J by 7 bases, with 8 bases of the junction left unmatched. The germline V gene has CDR1 SGDLS and CDR2 YYNGEE. CDR3 residues: CASSSTGAGEQYF. The CDR3 bases are TGTGCCAGCAGCTCAACAGGGGCAGGGGAGCAGTACTTC. Using reference TRBV9 and TRBJ2-7 for the parts outside the CDR3, the full variable domain is DSGVTQTPKHLITATGQRVTLRCSPRSGDLSVYWYQQSLDQGLQFLIQYYNGEERAKGNILERFSAQQFPDLHSELNLSSLELGDSALYFCASSSTGAGEQYFGPGTRLTVT.

The V call is TRBV6-5, the J call TRBJ2-1; the match to TRBD1 covers 8 bases. V lost 5 bases and J lost 7; bases outside the gene matches: 7. CDR1 is MNHEY and CDR2 is SVGAGI in the germline V gene. The CDR3 covers 14 residues. The CDR3 reads CASSTRTGRNEQFF. The CDR3, as DNA: TGTGCCAGCAGTACGAGGACAGGGAGGAATGAGCAGTTCTTC.

The chain recombines TRBV19 with TRBJ2-7; weak D call: TRBD2 (6 bases). V lost 0 bases, J lost 6 bases, and 9 bases lay in between. Per the germline V gene, CDR1 is LNHDA and CDR2 is SQIVND (reference sequence). The CDR3 has 13 amino acids. The CDR3, as DNA: TGTGCCAGTAGTATAGAGGAGGGGAGCGAGCAGTACTTC. Encoded protein: CASSIEEGSEQYF.

The J gene is TRBJ2-2, the V gene TRBV5-3; D is unclear. TRBV5-3 is placed among ORFs of uncertain function. The CDR3 loop spans 16 amino acids. V was clipped by 4 bases and J by 1 base, with 14 bases between them. CDR3 nucleotide sequence: TGTGCCAGAAGCGATAACTCAGGAGTGAACACCGGGGAGCTGTTTTTT. This sequence encodes CARSDNSGVNTGELFF.

The V call is TRBV6-1, the J call TRBJ2-1, with no clear D. Trimming left V 5 bases short and J 5 bases short, with 13 bases between. Germline V gene data show CDR1 as MNHNS and CDR2 as SASEGT. The CDR3 runs to 14 residues. The CDR3 region is CASSWEPSDNEQFF. CDR3 nucleotide sequence: TGTGCCAGCAGTTGGGAACCTAGTGACAATGAGCAGTTCTTC.

The CDR3 here is CASSPLDRIGREKLFF. CDR3 in DNA: TGTGCCAGCAGTCCACTCGACAGGATTGGGAGGGAAAAACTGTTTTTT. The V gene is TRBV27, the J gene TRBJ1-4; TRBD1 is a possible D gene (6 bases). Trimming removed 5 bases at V and 8 bases at J, with 21 bases between. Germline-derived CDR1 and CDR2 are MNHEY and SMNVEV (reference sequence). There are 16 residues in the CDR3.

This chain links TRBV10-3 with TRBJ2-1; TRBD1 is a possible D gene (6 bases). V dropped 6 bases and J dropped 0 bases, with 12 bases sitting between them. The CDR3 loop spans 15 amino acids. Per the germline V gene, CDR1 is ENHRY and CDR2 is SYGVKD. CDR3 loop: CAISGQTDSYNEQFF. The CDR3 DNA is TGTGCCATCAGCGGACAGACCGACTCCTACAATGAGCAGTTCTTC.

The chain combines TRBV10-1 with TRBJ2-4; D not certain. The CDR3 loop spans 13 amino acids. Germline V gene sequence: CDR1 WNHNN, CDR2 SYGVQD (reference sequence). Trimming removed 0 bases at V and 8 bases at J, with 8 bases between. The CDR3 sequence: CASSESGQDIQYF. CDR3 sequence (DNA): TGCGCCAGCAGTGAGTCGGGTCAGGACATTCAGTACTTC.